The present TCR beta chain was sequenced within a study of molecular identifiers for immune sequencing clone quantification. Regarding the study as a whole: Clones above 20 RNA copies held over 99% of effector molecules, under 1% in naive cells.

V lost 5 bases to trimming and J lost 6 bases, with 22 bases between them. The V gene's germline CDR1 is MNHEY and CDR2 SVGAGI. The CDR3 extends over 16 amino acids. Via MiXCR, TCRdb re-called the PCR reads, giving one row per CDR3 protein. The sample shows about 640,000 distinct CDR3 sequences, 20% of them seen only once. Construction of naive CD8 libraries employed about 18,000 to 1,100,000 sorted cells together with 10%, 30% or 50% RNA. Sorting captured naive CD8 T cells as CD8+CD4-CCR7+CD45RA+. This clonotype has a count of ten or more. Its antigen remains unknown. The origin of this receptor is a human donor in good health. Some libraries in this study had Jurkat cell RNA spiked in. The chain joins TRBV6-5 to TRBJ1-1, with a tentative D call TRBD1 (5 bases). The specimen sequenced was naive CD8+ T cells from blood, with Jurkat cell RNA spiked in. Subset noted: FACS-sorted CD8+CD4-CCR7+CD45RA+ naive T cells. CDR3 sequence reads: CASSPILGVPDAEAFF. The DNA of the CDR3 is TGTGCCAGCAGTCCGATCCTGGGGGTCCCAGACGCTGAAGCTTTCTTT.